This T cell receptor (beta chain) was identified in a study of Ad26.COV2.S vaccination and SARS-CoV-2 variants. Study-wide results and caveats: Non-spike TCR breadth did not differ much between vaccine and placebo recipients. Substantial post-vaccination breadth of spike-specific CD8+ and CD4+ T cell responses was reported. The TCR-based breadth and depth measures might underestimate overall T cell responses. The placebo group had lower spike-specific TCR breadth than the vaccine recipients did.

TCRdb keeps only in-frame clones here, not all; method: immunoSEQ multiplex PCR. The sample yields tens of thousands of clones, roughly 85% seen once. With regard to this clone: Antigen: not known.

The CDR3 spans 15 residues. J was trimmed by 2 bases and V by 4 bases; bases with no gene match: 4. Germline assignment: CDR1 SGDLS and CDR2 YYNGEE. The clonotype comes from a human donor who had recovered from COVID-19. The material was peripheral blood, obtained after recovery from COVID-19. V is TRBV9 and J is TRBJ2-3; 10 nucleotides agree with TRBD2. CDR3 coding DNA: TGTGCCAGCAGCCTCGGACTAGCGGACACAGATACGCAGTATTTT. Protein: CASSLGLADTDTQYF.